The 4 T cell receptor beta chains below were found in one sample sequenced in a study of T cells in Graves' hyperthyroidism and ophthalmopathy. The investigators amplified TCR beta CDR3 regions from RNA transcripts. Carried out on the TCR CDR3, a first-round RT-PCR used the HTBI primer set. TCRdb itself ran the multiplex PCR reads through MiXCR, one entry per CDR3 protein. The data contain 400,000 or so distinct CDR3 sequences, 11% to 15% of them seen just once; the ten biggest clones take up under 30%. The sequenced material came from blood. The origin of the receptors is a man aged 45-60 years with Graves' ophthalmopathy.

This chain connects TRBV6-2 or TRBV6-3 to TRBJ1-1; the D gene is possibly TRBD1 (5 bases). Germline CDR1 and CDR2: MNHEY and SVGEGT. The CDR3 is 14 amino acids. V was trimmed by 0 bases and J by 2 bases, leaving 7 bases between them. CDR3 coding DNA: TGTGCCAGCAGTTACTCGAGGGGTAACACTGAAGCTTTCTTT. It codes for CASSYSRGNTEAFF.

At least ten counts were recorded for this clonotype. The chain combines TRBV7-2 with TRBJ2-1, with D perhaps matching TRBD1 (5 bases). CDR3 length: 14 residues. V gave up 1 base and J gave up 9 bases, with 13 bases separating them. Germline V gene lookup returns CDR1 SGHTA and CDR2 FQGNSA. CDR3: CASSLGYRQREQFF. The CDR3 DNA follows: TGTGCCAGCAGCTTAGGTTACAGGCAGCGTGAGCAGTTCTTC.

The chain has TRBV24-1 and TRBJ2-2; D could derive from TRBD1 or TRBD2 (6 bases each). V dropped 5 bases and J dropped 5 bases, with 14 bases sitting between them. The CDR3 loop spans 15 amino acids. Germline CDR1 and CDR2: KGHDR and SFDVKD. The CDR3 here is CATSVIGGTTGELFF. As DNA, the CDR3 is TGTGCCACCAGTGTGATAGGGGGGACGACCGGGGAGCTGTTTTTT.

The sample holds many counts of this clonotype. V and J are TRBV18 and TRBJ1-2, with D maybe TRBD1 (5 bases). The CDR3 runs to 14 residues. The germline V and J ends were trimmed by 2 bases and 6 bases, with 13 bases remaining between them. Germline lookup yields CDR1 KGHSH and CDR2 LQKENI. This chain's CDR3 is CASSPRDSDNGYTF. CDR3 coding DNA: TGTGCCAGCTCACCAAGAGACAGCGACAATGGCTACACCTTC.